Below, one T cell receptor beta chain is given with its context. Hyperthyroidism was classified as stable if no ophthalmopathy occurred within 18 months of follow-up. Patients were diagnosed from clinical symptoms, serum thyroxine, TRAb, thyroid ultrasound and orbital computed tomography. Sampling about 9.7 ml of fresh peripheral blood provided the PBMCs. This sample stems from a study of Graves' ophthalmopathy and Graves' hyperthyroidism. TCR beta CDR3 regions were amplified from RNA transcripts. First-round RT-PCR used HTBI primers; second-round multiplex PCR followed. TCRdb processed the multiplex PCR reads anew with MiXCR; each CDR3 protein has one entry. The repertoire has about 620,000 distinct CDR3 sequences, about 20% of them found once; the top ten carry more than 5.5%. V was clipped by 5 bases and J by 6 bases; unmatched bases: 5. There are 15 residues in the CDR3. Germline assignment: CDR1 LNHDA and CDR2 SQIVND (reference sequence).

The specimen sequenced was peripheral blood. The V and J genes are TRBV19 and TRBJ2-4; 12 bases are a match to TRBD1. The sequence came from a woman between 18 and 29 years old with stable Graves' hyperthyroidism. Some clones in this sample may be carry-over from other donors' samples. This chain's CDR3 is CASSGTGGAGNIQYF. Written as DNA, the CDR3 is TGTGCCAGTAGTGGGACAGGGGGCGCAGGAAACATTCAGTACTTC.